This T cell receptor (beta chain) was identified in a study of cytomegalovirus exposure and HLA in healthy donors. The CDR3 sequence is 11 residues long. Germline CDR1 is GTSNPN and CDR2 is SVGIG (reference sequence). Deletions cut 0 bases from V and 10 bases from J, with 9 bases between. Regarding the study as a whole: TCR beta chains numbering 164 were designated cytomegalovirus-associated. Prior analysis indicated that the majority of TCR beta V segments exhibited productivity approximately 87% or approximately 30% of the time.

PCR used 60 Vbeta primers and 13 Jbeta primers. Clones were sequenced by immunoSEQ multiplex PCR, and TCRdb holds only the in-frame ones, with some missing. This table has around 230,000 clones, about three quarters appearing once. This clone was seen only once. The antigen remains unidentified. The TCR sequence derives from a boy between 5 and 17 years old in good health and CMV-seronegative. The material sequenced was PBMCs. The chain employs TRBV30 and TRBJ1-2; D call uncertain. CDR3 protein: CAWSVLGVYTF. DNA for the CDR3: TGTGCCTGGAGTGTACTGGGAGTCTACACCTTC.